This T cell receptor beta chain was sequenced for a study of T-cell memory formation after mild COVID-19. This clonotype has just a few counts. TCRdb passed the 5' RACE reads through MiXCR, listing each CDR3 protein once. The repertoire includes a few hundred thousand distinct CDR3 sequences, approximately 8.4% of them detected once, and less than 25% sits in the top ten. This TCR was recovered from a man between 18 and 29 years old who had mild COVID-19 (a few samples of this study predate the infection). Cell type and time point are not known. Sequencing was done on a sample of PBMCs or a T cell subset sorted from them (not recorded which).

CDR3 coding DNA: TGTGCCAGCAGCTTACCAGGGGAAGGGGAGACCCAGTACTTC. Residues: CASSLPGEGETQYF. The chain combines TRBV7-2 with TRBJ2-5; a weak D match, TRBD1 (6 bases). The CDR3 is 14 residues long. Germline V gene data show CDR1 as SGHTA and CDR2 as FQGNSA. Deletions cut 2 bases from V and 5 bases from J, with 12 bases between.